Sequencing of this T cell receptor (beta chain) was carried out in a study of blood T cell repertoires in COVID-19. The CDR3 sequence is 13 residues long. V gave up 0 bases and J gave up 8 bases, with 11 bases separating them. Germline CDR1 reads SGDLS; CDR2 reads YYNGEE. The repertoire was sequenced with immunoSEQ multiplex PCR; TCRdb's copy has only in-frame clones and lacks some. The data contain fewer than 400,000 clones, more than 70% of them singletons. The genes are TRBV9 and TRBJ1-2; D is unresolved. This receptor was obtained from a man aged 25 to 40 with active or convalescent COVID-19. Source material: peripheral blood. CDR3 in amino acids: CASSVDGRRGYTF. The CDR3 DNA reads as TGTGCCAGCAGCGTAGACGGCAGGAGGGGCTACACCTTC. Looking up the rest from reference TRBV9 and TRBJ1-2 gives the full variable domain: DSGVTQTPKHLITATGQRVTLRCSPRSGDLSVYWYQQSLDQGLQFLIQYYNGEERAKGNILERFSAQQFPDLHSELNLSSLELGDSALYFCASSVDGRRGYTFGSGTRLTVV.